What follows are 29 T cell receptor beta chains derived from one specimen sequenced in a study of T cell responses to AZD1222 COVID-19 vaccine. Measured with immunoSEQ multiplex PCR; TCRdb has only the in-frame clones, and not every one. The sample consists of some 120,000 clones, nearly 90% of them appearing once. The material sequenced was peripheral blood, taken 28 days after the second AZD1222 dose. These receptors originate from an adult who received the AZD1222 COVID-19 vaccine.

The V and J genes are TRBV2 and TRBJ2-1, with 9 bases that match TRBD2. This CDR3 region has 14 residues. The germline V gene encodes CDR1 SNHLY and CDR2 FYNNEI. The V segment lost 4 bases and the J segment 9 bases; nucleotides outside the gene matches: 7. The CDR3 bases are TGTGCCAGCAGTGGAGGGACTAGCAGTTTTGAGCAGTTCTTC. This encodes CASSGGTSSFEQFF.

The chain has TRBV7-2 and TRBJ2-7, with 8 bases that match TRBD1. Germline values: CDR1 SGHTA, CDR2 FQGNSA. Losses at the gene ends were 5 bases for V and 5 bases for J; bases not matched to a gene: 8. The CDR3 is made up of 14 amino acids. This CDR3 is CASSPRQGFNEQYF. CDR3 DNA sequence: TGTGCCAGCAGCCCGAGACAGGGGTTCAACGAGCAGTACTTC. The full variable domain, completed using reference TRBV7-2 and TRBJ2-7, is GAGVSQSPSNKVTEKGKDVELRCDPISGHTALYWYRQSLGQGLEFLIYFQGNSAPDKSGLPSDRFSAERTGGSVSTLTIQRTQQEDSAVYLCASSPRQGFNEQYFGPGTRLTVT.

This chain connects TRBV10-2 to TRBJ2-7; 7 nucleotides align to TRBD1. Germline CDR1 WSHSY, CDR2 SAAADI. V trimming: 6 bases; J trimming: 6 bases; junction bases outside the gene matches: 11. The CDR3 runs to 14 residues. CDR3 nucleotide sequence: TGCGCCAGCAGGTTTTCTGACAGGGTGAGCGAGCAGTACTTC. Its protein is CASRFSDRVSEQYF.

This clone appeared a single time. V usage is TRBV5-1 and J usage is TRBJ2-4; 10 bases map to TRBD2. Germline assignment: CDR1 SGHRS and CDR2 YFSETQ. The CDR3 totals 12 residues. V lost 8 bases to trimming and J lost 11 bases; unmatched junction nucleotides: 7. The CDR3 coding sequence is TGCGCCAGGCGGACTAGCGGCGCGGTTCAGTACTTC. The encoded protein is CARRTSGAVQYF. Full variable domain (missing parts from reference TRBV5-1 and TRBJ2-4): KAGVTQTPRYLIKTRGQQVTLSCSPISGHRSVSWYQQTPGQGLQFLFEYFSETQRNKGNFPGRFSGRQFSNSRSEMNVSTLELGDSALYLCARRTSGAVQYFGAGTRLSVL.

The gene calls are TRBV18 and TRBJ1-4, with TRBD1 as a possible D gene (6 bases). This CDR3 comprises 14 residues. Between the trimmed V and J ends, which lost 5 bases and 8 bases, there was a span of 15 bases. Per germline, CDR1 KGHSH and CDR2 LQKENI. CDR3 in amino acids: CASSETGLPEKLFF. CDR3 in DNA: TGTGCCAGCTCAGAGACAGGTTTGCCCGAAAAACTGTTTTTT.

The chain joins TRBV5-4 to TRBJ1-1, with 9 bases identical to TRBD1. The CDR3 consists of 15 residues. Germline-derived CDR1 and CDR2 are SGHNT and YYREEE (reference sequence). The ends lost 2 bases at V and 1 base at J; junction bases unmatched: 3. CDR3 residues: CASSFPGQGNTEAFF. CDR3 DNA: TGTGCCAGCAGCTTCCCGGGACAGGGGAACACTGAAGCTTTCTTT.

The genes are TRBV2 and TRBJ2-7; TRBD1 aligns across 11 bases. This CDR3 has 14 residues. The ends lost 10 bases at V and 4 bases at J; junction bases unmatched: 9. Per germline, CDR1 SNHLY and CDR2 FYNNEI. This CDR3 reads CATGPGTGGYEQYF. The CDR3 coding sequence is TGTGCCACCGGACCCGGGACAGGGGGATACGAGCAGTACTTC.

The V call is TRBV20-1, the J call TRBJ1-1; 8 positions match TRBD1. CDR1 is DFQATT, CDR2 SNEGSKA, per germline (reference sequence). This CDR3 region has 15 residues. The V gene end was trimmed by 3 bases and the J gene end by 5 bases; junction bases not matched to a gene: 11. The CDR3 sequence is CSASAAGGRGTEAFF. Here the CDR3 DNA reads TGCAGTGCTAGTGCGGCAGGGGGCAGAGGGACTGAAGCTTTCTTT.

The rearrangement links TRBV7-9 to TRBJ1-2; 7 nucleotides align to TRBD1. Germline V gene lookup returns CDR1 SEHNR and CDR2 FQNEAQ (reference sequence). The CDR3 contains 15 residues. The junction had 9 bases not matched to a gene; V was cut back by 4 bases and J by 4 bases. DNA for the CDR3: TGTGCCAGCAGCTCACAGGGGTCGGTTCTCTATGGCTACACCTTC. Translated, it gives CASSSQGSVLYGYTF.

The CDR3 nucleotides are TGTGCTAGTGGTCTTGGGACAGGCGGTTCACCCCTCCACTTT. Its protein product is CASGLGTGGSPLHF. The chain is built from TRBV12-5 and TRBJ1-6; the match to TRBD1 covers 8 bases. Trimming at V came to 5 bases and at J to 9 bases, leaving 6 bases not matched to a gene. The CDR3 extends over 14 amino acids. Germline V gene sequence: CDR1 LGHNT, CDR2 FRNRAP.

This chain connects TRBV4-1 to TRBJ1-1, with D tentatively TRBD1 (5 bases). The germline V gene encodes CDR1 MGHRA and CDR2 YSYEKL. V gave up 4 bases and J gave up 2 bases, with 11 bases separating them. This CDR3 is built from 14 residues. CDR3 coding DNA: TGCGCCAGCAGCCTCTACGACAGAAACACTGAAGCTTTCTTT. Residues: CASSLYDRNTEAFF.

The gene calls are TRBV3-1 (or the pseudogene TRBV3-2) and TRBJ2-2; the D gene is possibly TRBD1 (6 bases). Germline assignment: CDR1 LGHDT and CDR2 YNNKEL (reference sequence). The ends were cut back, 8 bases at V and 3 bases at J, with 10 bases in the middle. The CDR3 spans 13 residues. CDR3 coding DNA: TGTGCCAGCTTGGGGGCAGACACCGGGGAGCTGTTTTTT. Translating gives CASLGADTGELFF.

The rearrangement uses TRBV3-1 (or the pseudogene TRBV3-2) and TRBJ1-2; maybe TRBD1 (5 bases). Germline V lookup: CDR1 LGHDT, CDR2 YNNKEL (reference sequence). Between the trimmed V and J ends, which lost 4 bases and 4 bases, there was a span of 10 bases. This CDR3 is built from 13 residues. The CDR3 nucleotides read TGTGCCAGCAGCCGCGGGACTTCCTATGGCTACACCTTC. It translates to CASSRGTSYGYTF.

V and J are TRBV6-5 and TRBJ1-2; D is possibly TRBD1 (5 bases). Trimming shortened V by 4 bases and J by 4 bases, and 16 bases separated the two germline ends. Germline assignment: CDR1 MNHEY and CDR2 SVGAGI. The CDR3 contains 15 residues. CDR3 protein: CASSSAPQVAYGYTF. The CDR3 DNA sequence: TGTGCCAGCAGTTCAGCCCCACAGGTTGCCTATGGCTACACCTTC.

The CDR3 protein is CATGQGVGSYNEQFF. CDR3 nucleotide sequence: TGTGCCACCGGACAGGGGGTGGGTTCCTACAATGAGCAGTTCTTC. The rearrangement uses TRBV28 and TRBJ2-1; 10 nucleotides agree with TRBD1. V gave up 10 bases and J gave up 1 base; unmatched junction bases: 7. Germline loops: CDR1 MDHEN, CDR2 SYDVKM. CDR3 length equals 15 residues.

The chain links TRBV29-1 to TRBJ2-1; TRBD2 matches at 8 bases. This CDR3 spans 13 amino acids. Germline CDR1 is SQVTM and CDR2 is ANQGSEA. Germline trimming cut 3 bases from V and 5 bases from J; bases unmatched to any gene: 3. CDR3 sequence: CSVEGLDNNEQFF. DNA of the CDR3: TGCAGCGTTGAGGGACTAGACAACAATGAGCAGTTCTTC.

V usage is TRBV18 and J usage is TRBJ2-5, with no clear D. The CDR3 contains 15 residues. Germline values: CDR1 KGHSH, CDR2 LQKENI. Trimming stripped 0 bases from V and 1 base from J, with 9 bases between. In DNA form, the CDR3 reads TGTGCCAGCTCACCACCCATTGCACTCCAAGAGACCCAGTACTTC. This codes for CASSPPIALQETQYF.

This sequence joins TRBV4-3 and TRBJ1-3; D is perhaps TRBD1 (6 bases). V gave up 0 bases and J gave up 2 bases, with 11 bases separating them. This CDR3 is 16 amino acids long. The V gene's germline CDR1 is LGHNA and CDR2 YSLEER. CDR3 in amino acids: CASSQDRGAAGNTIYF. CDR3 sequence (DNA): TGCGCCAGCAGCCAAGATAGGGGGGCGGCTGGAAACACCATATATTTT.

On this clone itself: Other nucleotide sequences from this sample produce the same CDR3. The chain combines TRBV18 with TRBJ1-5; D unclear. V lost 3 bases and J 2 bases, leaving 8 bases between the germline ends. This CDR3 contains 14 residues. Germline V gives CDR1 KGHSH, CDR2 LQKENI. For the CDR3, the DNA is TGTGCCAGCTCACCGGGCGGTGGCAATCAGCCCCAGCATTTT. Translated: CASSPGGGNQPQHF. The whole variable domain, filled in from reference TRBV18 and TRBJ1-5, reads NAGVMQNPRHLVRRRGQEARLRCSPMKGHSHVYWYRQLPEEGLKFMVYLQKENIIDESGMPKERFSAEFPKEGPSILRIQQVVRGDSAAYFCASSPGGGNQPQHFGDGTRLSIL.

The chain has TRBV3-1 (or the pseudogene TRBV3-2) and TRBJ2-7; D unresolved. Germline CDR1 reads LGHDT; CDR2 reads YNNKEL (reference sequence). Trimming cost V 4 bases and J 1 base, with 14 bases left between them. The CDR3 has 15 residues. Here the CDR3 reads CASSPMSVGSYEQYF. The CDR3 DNA is TGTGCCAGCAGCCCAATGTCAGTGGGGTCCTACGAGCAGTACTTC.

This chain uses TRBV3-1 (or the pseudogene TRBV3-2) with TRBJ2-5, with D hard to call. The CDR3 sequence is 12 residues long. CDR1 LGHDT and CDR2 YNNKEL come from the germline V gene (reference sequence). The V end lost 0 bases, the J end lost 7 bases, and 6 bases lay between the germline ends. The CDR3 nucleotides read TGTGCCAGCAGCCAAGATGCCGGGACCCAGTACTTC. Its translation: CASSQDAGTQYF.

The V gene is TRBV9, the J gene TRBJ1-2; no reliable D call. The CDR3 is made up of 14 amino acids. The germline V gene encodes CDR1 SGDLS and CDR2 YYNGEE. V lost 1 base, J lost 5 bases, and 12 bases lay in between. This CDR3 is CASSVNQEPYGYTF. The CDR3 nucleotides are TGTGCCAGCAGCGTAAACCAGGAACCTTATGGCTACACCTTC.

The chain links TRBV5-1 to TRBJ1-1; unclear D gene. This CDR3 region has 15 residues. With 0 bases removed from V and 2 bases from J, the gap between germline ends came to 11 bases. Germline V gene sequence: CDR1 SGHRS, CDR2 YFSETQ. The CDR3 loop reads CASSLVAESNTEAFF. The CDR3 nucleotides are TGCGCCAGCAGCTTGGTGGCAGAATCCAACACTGAAGCTTTCTTT.

V and J are TRBV9 and TRBJ1-3; 8 positions match TRBD1. V was clipped by 0 bases and J by 2 bases; unmatched bases: 1. The CDR3 consists of 15 residues. In germline, CDR1 is SGDLS, CDR2 YYNGEE. CDR3 DNA: TGTGCCAGCAGCGTAGGGACAGGGCCTGGAAACACCATATATTTT. This encodes CASSVGTGPGNTIYF. Looking up the rest from reference TRBV9 and TRBJ1-3 gives the full variable domain: DSGVTQTPKHLITATGQRVTLRCSPRSGDLSVYWYQQSLDQGLQFLIQYYNGEERAKGNILERFSAQQFPDLHSELNLSSLELGDSALYFCASSVGTGPGNTIYFGEGSWLTVV.

This chain joins TRBV19 and TRBJ1-4; D might be TRBD1 (5 bases). Per the germline V gene, CDR1 is LNHDA and CDR2 is SQIVND (reference sequence). Trimming removed 5 bases at V and 7 bases at J, with 11 bases between. This CDR3 region has 13 residues. Here the CDR3 reads CASSYRLFEKLFF. CDR3 DNA sequence: TGTGCCAGTAGTTACAGGCTATTTGAAAAACTGTTTTTT.

V is TRBV18 and J is TRBJ2-7, with 10 bases matching TRBD2. The junction had 12 bases not matched to a gene; V was cut back by 3 bases and J by 7 bases. The CDR3 is made up of 16 amino acids. CDR1 is KGHSH, CDR2 LQKENI, per germline. The CDR3 sequence is CASSPTSIAGGKEQYF. The CDR3 region has the DNA TGTGCCAGCTCACCCACGTCAATAGCGGGAGGCAAGGAGCAGTACTTC.

This clone showed up just once. The J gene is TRBJ1-6, the V gene TRBV18, with D possibly TRBD1 on 6 matching bases. Per the germline V gene, CDR1 is KGHSH and CDR2 is LQKENI. V gave up 3 bases and J gave up 8 bases, with 11 bases separating them. The CDR3 runs to 14 residues. Here the CDR3 reads CASSPDRLYSPLHF. The CDR3 DNA follows: TGTGCCAGCTCACCGGACAGATTATATTCACCCCTCCACTTT.

The chain links TRBV7-8 to TRBJ1-3, with 8 bases matching TRBD1. V lost 5 bases, J lost 4 bases, and 7 bases stayed unmatched. CDR3 length: 15 residues. Germline lookup yields CDR1 SGHVS and CDR2 FQNEAQ. CDR3 coding DNA: TGTGCCAGCAGCCAGGGGGCAGGGGGCGGAAACACCATATATTTT. It encodes CASSQGAGGGNTIYF.

The chain has TRBV18 and TRBJ1-2, with D possibly being TRBD1 (5 bases). The V gene lost 6 bases and the J gene lost 3 bases, with 14 bases spanning the gap. Germline-derived CDR1 and CDR2 are KGHSH and LQKENI. CDR3 size: 14 residues. The CDR3 bases are TGTGCCAGCTCGCAGAGTGGGACGGACTATGGCTACACCTTC. It is translated as CASSQSGTDYGYTF.